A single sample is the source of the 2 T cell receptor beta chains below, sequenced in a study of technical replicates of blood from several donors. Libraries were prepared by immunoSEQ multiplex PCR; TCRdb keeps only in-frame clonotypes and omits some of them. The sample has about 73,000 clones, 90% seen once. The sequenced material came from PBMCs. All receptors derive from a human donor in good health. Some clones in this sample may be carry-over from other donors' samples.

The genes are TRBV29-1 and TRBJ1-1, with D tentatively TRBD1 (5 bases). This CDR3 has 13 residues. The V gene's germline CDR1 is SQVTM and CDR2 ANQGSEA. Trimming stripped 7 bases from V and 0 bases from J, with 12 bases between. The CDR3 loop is CSARGALNTEAFF. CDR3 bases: TGCAGCGCCCGCGGGGCCTTGAACACTGAAGCTTTCTTT.

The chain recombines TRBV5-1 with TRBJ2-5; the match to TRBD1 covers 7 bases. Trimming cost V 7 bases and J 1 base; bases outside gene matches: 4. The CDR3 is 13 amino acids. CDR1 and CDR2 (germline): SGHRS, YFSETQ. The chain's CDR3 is CASVRGPQETQYF. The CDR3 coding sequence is TGCGCCAGCGTGAGGGGGCCCCAAGAGACCCAGTACTTC.